One and the same sample provided the 5 T cell receptor beta chains below, sequenced in a study of a mutant IDH1 vaccine in newly diagnosed glioma. Using immunoSEQ multiplex PCR, the repertoire was profiled, and TCRdb retains in-frame clones only, with some absent. The table includes tens of thousands of clones, over 75% detected once. Time point meaning: week 5, during vaccination. Every vaccination contained 300 ug of the mutant IDH1 20-mer peptide and was paired with topical imiquimod. No antigen has been assigned to these receptors. Sequences were derived from PBMCs, sampled from a glioma patient whose treatment included an IDH1 peptide vaccine. All receptors derive from a woman in her thirties or forties with glioma.

The V and J genes are TRBV19 and TRBJ2-7, with D tentatively TRBD2 (6 bases). Trimming removed 4 bases at V and 2 bases at J, with 12 bases between. The CDR3 spans 14 residues. Looked up from germline, CDR1 is LNHDA and CDR2 is SQIVND (reference sequence). CDR3 amino acids: CASSKPGLTYEQYF. In nucleotides, the CDR3 is TGTGCCAGTAGTAAACCGGGACTGACCTACGAGCAGTACTTC.

The J gene is TRBJ1-1, the V gene TRBV10-3; D is possibly TRBD1 (6 bases). There are 16 residues in the CDR3. The V gene's germline CDR1 is ENHRY and CDR2 SYGVKD. Trimming stripped 8 bases from V and 0 bases from J, with 19 bases between. The CDR3 sequence is CAISEGGSGVNTEAFF. The DNA of the CDR3 is TGTGCCATCTCAGAGGGGGGATCGGGGGTGAACACTGAAGCTTTCTTT.

CDR3 region: CASSQGRWTSGSGDTQYF. As DNA, the CDR3 is TGTGCCAGCAGCCAAGGAAGATGGACTAGCGGGTCCGGAGATACGCAGTATTTT. The rearrangement uses TRBV4-2 and TRBJ2-3; TRBD2 matches 11 bases. This CDR3 is 18 amino acids long. From germline, CDR1 is LGHNA and CDR2 YNFKEQ. V trimming: 1 base; J trimming: 5 bases; junction bases outside the gene matches: 11.

This sequence joins TRBV5-1 and TRBJ2-7; the match to TRBD2 covers 8 bases. Germline V gene lookup returns CDR1 SGHRS and CDR2 YFSETQ. This CDR3 is 19 amino acids long. The J segment lost 4 bases and the V segment lost 4 bases, leaving 22 bases of the junction unmatched. The CDR3 sequence: CASSPMLAGWERSPYEQYF. The CDR3 bases are TGCGCCAGCAGCCCCATGTTAGCGGGGTGGGAACGGTCGCCTTACGAGCAGTACTTC. Using reference TRBV5-1 and TRBJ2-7 for the parts outside the CDR3, the full variable domain is KAGVTQTPRYLIKTRGQQVTLSCSPISGHRSVSWYQQTPGQGLQFLFEYFSETQRNKGNFPGRFSGRQFSNSRSEMNVSTLELGDSALYLCASSPMLAGWERSPYEQYFGPGTRLTVT.

V is TRBV6-1 and J is TRBJ2-7; 7 nucleotides align to TRBD2. Per the germline V gene, CDR1 is MNHNS and CDR2 is SASEGT. CDR3 length equals 13 residues. The V segment lost 3 bases and the J segment 6 bases; nucleotides outside the gene matches: 5. The CDR3, as DNA: TGTGCCAGCAGTGAGGGAGGGAACCCCGAGCAGTACTTC. Translated, it gives CASSEGGNPEQYF.